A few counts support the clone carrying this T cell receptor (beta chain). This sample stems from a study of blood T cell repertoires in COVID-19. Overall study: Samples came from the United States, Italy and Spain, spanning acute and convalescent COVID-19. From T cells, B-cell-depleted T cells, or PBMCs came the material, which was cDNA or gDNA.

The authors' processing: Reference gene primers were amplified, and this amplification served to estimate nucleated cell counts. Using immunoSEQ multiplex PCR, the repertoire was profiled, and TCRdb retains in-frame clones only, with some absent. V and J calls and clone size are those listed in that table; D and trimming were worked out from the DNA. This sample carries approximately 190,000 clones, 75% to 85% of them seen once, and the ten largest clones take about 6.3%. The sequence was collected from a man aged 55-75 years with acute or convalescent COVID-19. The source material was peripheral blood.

The CDR3 sequence: CASSIGRGRKYNEQFF. The CDR3 DNA reads TGTGCCAGTAGTATTGGACGCGGGAGGAAGTACAATGAGCAGTTCTTC. The chain has TRBV19 and TRBJ2-1; 8 positions match TRBD2. Germline assignment: CDR1 LNHDA and CDR2 SQIVND (reference sequence). V shed 3 bases and J 4 bases; nucleotides not matched to a gene: 8. The CDR3 runs to 16 residues.